The source of this T cell receptor (beta chain) is a study of blood T cells in healthy people across ages. The CDR3 length is 15 residues. PCR was performed a second time for roughly 7 to 12 cycles using a sample-barcoded 5' primer and a J-beta primer mix. A single record per CDR3 protein comes from TCRdb applying MiXCR to the 5' RACE reads. The sample carries hundreds of thousands of distinct CDR3 sequences, around 24% recorded once. This same sample was also part of a study on T cells of mothers and their children.

This chain links TRBV21-1 with TRBJ2-7; the table names TRBD2, a call not compared with the DNA. TRBV21-1 is tagged as a pseudogene. This receptor was identified in a boy aged 10-17 years in good health. The sequenced sample consisted of blood. CDR3 sequence reads: CASPSRRARSYEQYF. The CDR3 DNA is TGTGCCAGCCCTAGTAGAAGGGCCCGCTCCTACGAGCAGTACTTC.